The clone carrying this T cell receptor beta chain was found a few times. V shed 8 bases and J 7 bases; nucleotides not matched to a gene: 10. The CDR3 is 14 residues long. CDR1 and CDR2 from the germline V gene are ENHRY and SYGVKD. cDNA serving as the sequencing template came from extracted, reverse transcribed RNA. The data were produced by immunoSEQ multiplex PCR, yet TCRdb's version contains in-frame clones alone and is incomplete. Here the sample spans about 160,000 clones, 50% to 65% being singletons. This sample was taken from a study of CD8+ T cells in alopecia areata. Treatment given: oral pan-JAK inhibitor, 5-10 mg twice daily.

This clonotype was sampled from a human donor with alopecia areata. Sequences were derived from CD4+ T cells sorted from blood, sampled at week 24, from a patient treated with tofacitinib. V is TRBV10-3 and J is TRBJ2-1; 8 bases fit TRBD2. The CDR3 DNA sequence: TGTGCCATCTCTTTGCGGGGGGATGGGAATGAGCAGTTCTTC. Translating gives CAISLRGDGNEQFF.